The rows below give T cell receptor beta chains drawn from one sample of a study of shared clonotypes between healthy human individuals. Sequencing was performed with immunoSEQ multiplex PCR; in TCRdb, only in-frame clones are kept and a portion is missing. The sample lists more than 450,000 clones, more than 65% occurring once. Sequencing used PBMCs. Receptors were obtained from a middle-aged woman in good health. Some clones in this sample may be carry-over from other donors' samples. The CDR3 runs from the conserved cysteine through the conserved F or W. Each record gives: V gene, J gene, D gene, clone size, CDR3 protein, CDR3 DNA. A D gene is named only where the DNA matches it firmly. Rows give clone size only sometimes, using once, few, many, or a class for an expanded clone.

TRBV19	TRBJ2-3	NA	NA	CASSIELGRTDTQYF	TGTGCCAGTAGTATAGAGCTGGGAAGGACAGATACGCAGTATTTT
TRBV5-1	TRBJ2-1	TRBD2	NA	CASSFRGGNNEQFF	TGCGCCAGCAGCTTTCGGGGAGGGAACAATGAGCAGTTCTTC
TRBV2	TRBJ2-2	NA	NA	CASSSTRGGELFF	TGTGCCAGCAGCAGCACTAGGGGCGGGGAGCTGTTTTTT
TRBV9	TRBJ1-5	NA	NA	CASSVVGDGQPQHF	TGTGCCAGCAGCGTAGTGGGTGACGGTCAGCCCCAGCATTTT
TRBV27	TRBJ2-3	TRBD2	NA	CASSFVFREATDTQYF	TGTGCCAGCAGTTTTGTCTTCCGGGAGGCCACAGATACGCAGTATTTT
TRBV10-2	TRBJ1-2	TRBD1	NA	CASSVTGGYYGYTF	TGCGCCAGCAGTGTCACAGGGGGGTACTATGGCTACACCTTC
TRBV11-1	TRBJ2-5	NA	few	CASSPGTSPHSFLETQYF	TGTGCCAGCAGCCCAGGGACGTCTCCACATAGCTTCCTTGAGACCCAGTACTTC
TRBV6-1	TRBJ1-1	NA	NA	CAGQGGNTEAFF	TGTGCCGGTCAGGGAGGGAACACTGAAGCTTTCTTT
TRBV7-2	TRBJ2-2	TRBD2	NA	CASSRLAGGNTGELFF	TGTGCCAGCAGCCGACTAGCGGGAGGGAACACCGGGGAGCTGTTTTTT
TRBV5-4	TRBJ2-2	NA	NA	CASSPSSASNTGELFF	TGTGCCAGCAGCCCAAGTTCAGCGTCGAACACCGGGGAGCTGTTTTTT
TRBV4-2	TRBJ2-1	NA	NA	CASSQDWGSEQFF	TGTGCCAGCAGCCAAGATTGGGGGTCTGAGCAGTTCTTC
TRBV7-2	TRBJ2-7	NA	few	CASSLGRYEQYF	TGTGCCAGCAGCTTAGGGCGGTACGAGCAGTACTTC
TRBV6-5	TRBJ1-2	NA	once	CASSQQGILGYTF	TGTGCCAGCAGTCAACAGGGTATTTTGGGCTACACCTTC
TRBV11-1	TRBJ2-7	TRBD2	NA	CASSSGTSSNFYEQYF	TGTGCCAGCAGCAGCGGGACTAGCTCCAATTTTTACGAGCAGTACTTC
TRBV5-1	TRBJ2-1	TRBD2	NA	CASSEGLAGLREQFF	TGCGCCAGCAGCGAAGGACTAGCGGGACTCCGTGAGCAGTTCTTC
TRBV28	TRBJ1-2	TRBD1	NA	CASSFRGQGTYGYTF	TGTGCCAGCAGTTTTCGGGGACAGGGGACCTATGGCTACACCTTC
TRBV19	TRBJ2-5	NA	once	CASTAPGTGVGETQYF	TGTGCCAGTACCGCCCCGGGAACGGGAGTAGGGGAGACCCAGTACTTC
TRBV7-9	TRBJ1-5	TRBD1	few	CASSLGTGTAYFTQPQHF	TGTGCCAGCAGCTTAGGGACAGGGACGGCGTATTTCACTCAGCCCCAGCATTTT
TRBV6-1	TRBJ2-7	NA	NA	CASSERQGYEQYF	TGTGCCAGCAGTGAAAGGCAGGGCTACGAGCAGTACTTC
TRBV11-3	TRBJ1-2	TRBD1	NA	CASSPETGTGNYGYTF	TGTGCCAGCAGCCCCGAGACCGGGACAGGTAACTATGGCTACACCTTC
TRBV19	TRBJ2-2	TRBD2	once	CASSNLAGGDTGELFF	TGTGCCAGTAGTAATCTAGCGGGAGGGGATACCGGGGAGCTGTTTTTT
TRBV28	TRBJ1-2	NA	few	CASSPRAGWYGYTF	TGTGCCAGCAGTCCACGGGCAGGGTGGTATGGCTACACCTTC
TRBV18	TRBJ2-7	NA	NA	CASSGTTYEQYF	TGTGCCAGCTCCGGCACTACCTACGAGCAGTACTTC
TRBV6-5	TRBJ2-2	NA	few	CASSYREDRELFF	TGTGCCAGCAGTTACAGGGAGGACAGGGAGCTGTTTTTT
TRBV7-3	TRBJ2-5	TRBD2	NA	CASSLGASGGQETQYF	TGTGCCAGCAGCTTAGGGGCTAGCGGGGGCCAAGAGACCCAGTACTTC
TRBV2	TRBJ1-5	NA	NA	CASSRGSNQPQHF	TGTGCCAGCAGTCGGGGTAGCAATCAGCCCCAGCATTTT
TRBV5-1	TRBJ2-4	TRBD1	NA	CASRLGTARDPVQYF	TGCGCCAGCAGGTTGGGGACAGCCCGGGATCCCGTTCAGTACTTC
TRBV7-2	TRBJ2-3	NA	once	CASSLSGTATDTQYF	TGTGCCAGCAGCCTTTCCGGGACTGCCACAGATACGCAGTATTTT
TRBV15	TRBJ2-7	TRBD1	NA	CATSSPGQGVSEQYF	TGTGCCACCAGCAGCCCGGGACAGGGCGTCTCCGAGCAGTACTTC
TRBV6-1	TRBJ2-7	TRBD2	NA	CASLERDYVYEQYF	TGTGCCAGCTTGGAACGGGACTATGTCTACGAGCAGTACTTC
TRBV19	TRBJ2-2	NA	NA	CASSITGSTGELFF	TGTGCCAGTAGTATAACTGGTAGTACCGGGGAGCTGTTTTTT
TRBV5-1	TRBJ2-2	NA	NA	CASVTNTGELFF	TGCGCCAGCGTTACGAACACCGGGGAGCTGTTTTTT
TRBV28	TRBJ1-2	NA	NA	CASSFRGHFGYTF	TGTGCCAGCAGTTTTCGGGGGCACTTTGGCTACACCTTC
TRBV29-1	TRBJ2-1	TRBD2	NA	CSTRLAGGYNEQFF	TGCAGCACCAGACTAGCGGGAGGTTACAATGAGCAGTTCTTC
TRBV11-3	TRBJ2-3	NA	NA	CASSLGLGRETDTQYF	TGTGCCAGCAGCTTAGGTCTAGGGAGAGAGACAGATACGCAGTATTTT
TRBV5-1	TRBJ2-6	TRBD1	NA	CASSLSQRTGLTSGANVLTF	TGCGCCAGCAGCTTGTCCCAACGGACAGGGTTAACCTCTGGGGCCAACGTCCTGACTTTC
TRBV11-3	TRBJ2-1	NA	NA	CASSLGYSGDEQFF	TGTGCCAGCAGCTTGGGGTATAGCGGAGATGAGCAGTTCTTC
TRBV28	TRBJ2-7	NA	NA	CASSVPGTYEQYF	TGTGCCAGCAGCGTACCTGGGACCTACGAGCAGTACTTC
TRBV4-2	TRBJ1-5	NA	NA	CASSQDRPGGYSNQPQHF	TGTGCCAGCAGCCAAGATCGTCCGGGGGGCTATAGCAATCAGCCCCAGCATTTT
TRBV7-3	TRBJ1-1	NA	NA	CASSPGPNTEAFF	TGTGCCAGCAGCCCGGGCCCGAACACTGAAGCTTTCTTT
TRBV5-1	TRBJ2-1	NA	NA	CASSRQSPSYNEQFF	TGCGCCAGCAGCAGGCAGTCACCCTCCTACAATGAGCAGTTCTTC
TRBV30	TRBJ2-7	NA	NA	CAWRQSSYEQYF	TGTGCCTGGAGACAGAGCTCCTACGAGCAGTACTTC
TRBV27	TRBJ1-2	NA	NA	CASSSRADGLSSYGYTF	TGTGCCAGCAGTTCCCGGGCAGATGGTCTATCCTCGTATGGCTACACCTTC
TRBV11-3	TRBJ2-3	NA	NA	CASSLGFGVDTQYF	TGTGCCAGCAGCTTAGGATTTGGCGTGGATACGCAGTATTTT
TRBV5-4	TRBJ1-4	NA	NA	CASSLGGTLNEKLFF	TGTGCCAGCAGCTTGGGCGGGACCTTGAATGAAAAACTGTTTTTT